This TCR beta chain was sequenced during a study of blood T cell repertoires in COVID-19. Individuals aged about 18 to 100 years were recruited from 20 to 25 US areas. Clones were sequenced by immunoSEQ multiplex PCR, and TCRdb holds only the in-frame ones, with some missing. This sample has under 150,000 clones, with 84% found just once. The CDR3 loop spans 21 amino acids. The junction had 14 bases not matched to a gene; V was cut back by 1 base and J by 0 bases. Germline V CDR1 and CDR2: LGHNA, YNFKEQ. This receptor was identified in a woman in her fifties or sixties who had been exposed to COVID-19. The material sequenced was PBMCs or T cells enriched from blood (not recorded which). This chain uses TRBV4-2 with TRBJ2-3, with 12 bases identical to TRBD2. CDR3 nucleotide sequence: TGTGCCAGCAGCCAAGTCCCAACTAGCGGGGGGCACACATCTAGCACAGATACGCAGTATTTT. Its translation is CASSQVPTSGGHTSSTDTQYF.